Following are 8 T cell receptor beta chains from one sample sequenced in a study of shared clonotypes between healthy human individuals. Profiling relied on immunoSEQ multiplex PCR, and the TCRdb table lists in-frame clones only, not all of them. The profile shows 2 million or so clones, 95% of them singletons. The sequenced sample consisted of naive CD4+ T cells sorted from blood. Described subset: CD45RA+ positively selected. The receptor source for this set is a man between 18 and 29 years old in good health.

V and J are TRBV4-1 and TRBJ2-3, with 13 bases aligning to TRBD2. The V gene end was trimmed by 2 bases and the J gene end by 1 base; junction bases not matched to a gene: 3. This CDR3 comprises 17 residues. Germline CDR1 and CDR2: MGHRA and YSYEKL. The CDR3: CASSQTSGRAGTDTQYF. CDR3 nucleotide sequence: TGCGCCAGCAGCCAAACTAGCGGGAGGGCCGGCACAGATACGCAGTATTTT.

The rearrangement links TRBV19 to TRBJ1-1; 9 nucleotides line up with TRBD1. This CDR3 is built from 16 residues. Germline CDR1 and CDR2: LNHDA and SQIVND (reference sequence). With V trimmed by 5 bases and J by 3 bases, 10 bases remained unmatched. The CDR3: CASSPRQGGWYTEAFF. The CDR3 region has the DNA TGTGCCAGTAGTCCACGACAGGGGGGTTGGTACACTGAAGCTTTCTTT.

The chain combines TRBV6-1 with TRBJ2-1, with D unresolved. The CDR3 is 15 residues long. Germline CDR1 and CDR2: MNHNS and SASEGT. V dropped 9 bases and J dropped 5 bases, with 20 bases sitting between them. CDR3 amino acids: CASLHRRLTDNEQFF. Here the CDR3 DNA reads TGTGCCAGTCTTCATCGTAGACTGACGGACAATGAGCAGTTCTTC.

Only one count was recorded for this clone. The chain couples TRBV29-1 to TRBJ1-5; D not resolved. The CDR3 spans 13 residues. The germline gives CDR1 SQVTM, CDR2 ANQGSEA. V gave up 0 bases and J gave up 3 bases, with 6 bases separating them. The CDR3 here is CSVEEGNNQPQHF. CDR3 DNA: TGCAGCGTTGAAGAGGGGAACAATCAGCCCCAGCATTTT. The variable domain in full, completed from reference TRBV29-1 and TRBJ1-5, reads SAVISQKPSRDICQRGTSLTIQCQVDSQVTMMFWYRQQPGQSLTLIATANQGSEATYESGFVIDKFPISRPNLTFSTLTVSNMSPEDSSIYLCSVEEGNNQPQHFGDGTRLSIL.

The chain employs TRBV6-5 and TRBJ2-7, with 7 bases matching TRBD1. Germline CDR1 MNHEY, CDR2 SVGAGI. This CDR3 is built from 12 residues. V dropped 5 bases and J dropped 6; count of bases not matched to a gene: 4. The CDR3 nucleotides read TGTGCCAGCAGTCACGACAGGGTCGAGCAGTACTTC. Translation gives CASSHDRVEQYF.

To note about this clone: The same CDR3 arises from other DNA sequences in this sample as well. This sequence joins TRBV28 and TRBJ2-3, with 9 bases matching TRBD2. The CDR3 is 13 amino acids. The V and J ends lost 7 bases and 1 base, in that order; junction bases with no gene match: 0. The germline V gene has CDR1 MDHEN and CDR2 SYDVKM. The CDR3 region is CASKRGGTDTQYF. The CDR3 region has the DNA TGTGCCAGCAAGCGGGGGGGCACAGATACGCAGTATTTT.

In this sample, this clone turned up once. This rearrangement joins TRBV6-5 to TRBJ1-5; D is possibly TRBD1 (5 bases). Germline CDR1 is MNHEY and CDR2 is SVGAGI. The CDR3 consists of 14 residues. The V and J ends lost 6 bases and 5 bases respectively, with 14 bases between them. The DNA for the CDR3 is TGTGCCAGCAGACCCGGGACTGCCCATCAGCCCCAGCATTTT. Amino acids: CASRPGTAHQPQHF.

Concerning this clone: Other DNA sequences in the same sample also yield this CDR3. The CDR3 loop is CASSHSYEQYF. In DNA form, the CDR3 reads TGTGCCAGCAGCCATAGCTACGAGCAGTACTTC. The rearrangement links TRBV14 to TRBJ2-7; D ambiguous. This CDR3 region has 11 residues. Germline CDR1 is SGHDN and CDR2 is FVKESK. Between the trimmed V and J ends, which lost 3 bases and 3 bases, there was a span of 3 bases.